This TCR beta chain was sequenced during a study of patients and donors after allogeneic stem cell transplantation. V was pared by 0 bases and J by 4 bases, with 2 bases of the junction left unmatched. Germline V gives CDR1 LGHDT, CDR2 YNNKEL (reference sequence). This CDR3 has 14 residues. TCRdb used MiXCR to reprocess the RT-PCR reads, holding one entry per CDR3 protein. The repertoire consists of 150,000 to 250,000 distinct CDR3 sequences, with approximately 41% occurring once and the leading ten covering approximately 30%. The chain links TRBV3-1 to TRBJ2-5; the match to TRBD1 covers 7 bases. The sample taken for sequencing was blood, either unsorted or a sorted T cell fraction (not recorded which). This TCR was sampled from a human donor who was either an allogeneic HSCT recipient or a stem cell or donor lymphocyte infusion donor (not recorded which). It is not recorded whose cells these are; they may come from a transplant donor. CDR3 coding DNA: TGTGCCAGCAGCCAAGAAACAGGGGCAGAGACCCAGTACTTC. Translated, it gives CASSQETGAETQYF.